The clone carrying this TCR beta chain was counted between two and nine times. Its antigen remains unknown. Around 120 mL of blood, on average, came from one heparinised draw per donor. Sorted populations all exceeded 95% purity. These data are taken from a study of beta chain features in type 1 diabetes. The isolated RNA, all of it, was reverse transcribed, so expressed TCRB transcripts were what got sequenced. The assay was immunoSEQ multiplex PCR, and TCRdb's table has in-frame clones only and misses some. The data show a few hundred thousand clones, around 15% seen once. Points from the study as a whole: High-TCR-expressing cells could be over-represented by cDNA sequencing. Moderate but significant shortening of TCRB CDR3s was recorded in all four CD4+ subsets from Type 1 diabetes patients.

Trimming left V 3 bases short and J 4 bases short, with 14 bases between. The germline gives CDR1 SGDLS, CDR2 YYNGEE. The CDR3 has 15 amino acids. The clonotype originates from a man in his thirties or forties with type 1 diabetes. The chain has TRBV9 and TRBJ2-1; D perhaps matches TRBD2 (5 bases). Sequencing was performed on naive CD4+ T cells from blood. The chain's CDR3 is CASSALAKVYNEQFF. In DNA form, the CDR3 reads TGTGCCAGCAGCGCATTAGCGAAAGTTTACAATGAGCAGTTCTTC.